Listed here are 11 T cell receptor beta chains from one sample, sequenced in a study of blood T cell repertoires in COVID-19. Sequencing was performed with immunoSEQ multiplex PCR; in TCRdb, only in-frame clones are kept and a portion is missing. The repertoire holds roughly 150,000 clones, with about 77% as singletons. Sequencing input: peripheral blood. The receptors stem from a woman of 80 years or more with acute or convalescent COVID-19.

In regard to this clone: This same CDR3 is encoded by further DNA sequences in the sample. CDR3 bases: TGTGCCAGCAGCCTGGGACAGGGGAACACTGAAGCTTTCTTT. Its protein product is CASSLGQGNTEAFF. V and J are TRBV7-9 and TRBJ1-1; TRBD1 matches 9 bases. This CDR3 region has 14 residues. V dropped 5 bases and J dropped 1; count of bases not matched to a gene: 2. Germline V gives CDR1 SEHNR, CDR2 FQNEAQ (reference sequence). Based on the CDR3 plus reference TRBV7-9 and TRBJ1-1, the full variable domain is DTGVSQNPRHKITKRGQNVTFRCDPISEHNRLYWYRQTLGQGPEFLTYFQNEAQLEKSRLLSDRFSAERPKGSFSTLEIQRTEQGDSAMYLCASSLGQGNTEAFFGQGTRLTVV.

V and J are TRBV13 and TRBJ2-1; 14 bases agree with TRBD2. Trimming removed 0 bases from V and 4 bases from J; junction bases left unmatched: 5. CDR3 length: 18 residues. Germline assignment: CDR1 PRHDT and CDR2 FYEKMQ (reference sequence). CDR3 coding DNA: TGTGCCAGCAGCTTAGGGCGACTAGCGGGAGGGAGGTACAATGAGCAGTTCTTC. The encoded protein is CASSLGRLAGGRYNEQFF.

The chain employs TRBV5-1 and TRBJ2-7; 9 bases fit TRBD2. The junction had 3 bases not matched to a gene; V was cut back by 1 base and J by 4 bases. The CDR3 totals 14 residues. Germline V gene sequence: CDR1 SGHRS, CDR2 YFSETQ. The CDR3 region has the DNA TGCGCCAGCAGCTTGTCTCTAGCGGGGTACGAGCAGTACTTC. The encoded protein is CASSLSLAGYEQYF.

This clone has just one count. The rearrangement joins TRBV28 to TRBJ2-7, with 9 bases that match TRBD1. The V gene's germline CDR1 is MDHEN and CDR2 SYDVKM. Trimming removed 7 bases from V and 1 base from J; junction bases left unmatched: 8. The CDR3 is 15 residues long. CDR3 DNA: TGTGCCAGCAACTTACCGGGACAGGGATCCTACGAGCAGTACTTC. Protein: CASNLPGQGSYEQYF. The variable domain in full, completed from reference TRBV28 and TRBJ2-7, reads DVKVTQSSRYLVKRTGEKVFLECVQDMDHENMFWYRQDPGLGLRLIYFSYDVKMKEKGDIPEGYSVSREKKERFSLILESASTNQTSMYLCASNLPGQGSYEQYFGPGTRLTVT.

The genes are TRBV11-2 and TRBJ1-6; TRBD1 agrees at 7 bases. The junction had 2 bases not matched to a gene; V was cut back by 0 bases and J by 3 bases. The CDR3 runs 16 residues. Germline CDR1 and CDR2: SGHAT and FQNNGV. The CDR3 reads CASSLEAGGYNSPLHF. For the CDR3, the DNA is TGTGCCAGCAGCTTAGAAGCAGGGGGCTATAATTCACCCCTCCACTTT.

The J gene is TRBJ2-3, the V gene TRBV13; D might be TRBD1 (7 bases). Trimming pared 6 bases from V and 2 bases from J, leaving 15 bases between. CDR3 length: 15 amino acids. In germline, CDR1 is PRHDT, CDR2 FYEKMQ (reference sequence). The CDR3 coding sequence is TGTGCCAGCAGACTTCAGGGGGGTTACACAGATACGCAGTATTTT. Amino acids: CASRLQGGYTDTQYF. The whole variable domain, remainder taken from reference TRBV13 and TRBJ2-3, is AAGVIQSPRHLIKEKRETATLKCYPIPRHDTVYWYQQGPGQDPQFLISFYEKMQSDKGSIPDRFSAQQFSDYHSELNMSSLELGDSALYFCASRLQGGYTDTQYFGPGTRLTVL.

Only a few counts were recorded for this clone. V and J are TRBV2 and TRBJ1-6; 7 bases are shared with TRBD1. The length of the CDR3 is 18 residues. Germline CDR1 SNHLY, CDR2 FYNNEI. V was clipped by 5 bases and J by 9 bases; unmatched bases: 19. The CDR3 nucleotides are TGTGCCAGCAGTCGAGGGACCGCAGCCGGGACAGTTGGTTCACCCCTCCACTTT. Translation: CASSRGTAAGTVGSPLHF.

The gene calls are TRBV30 and TRBJ1-6; D gene ambiguous. Trimming took 5 bases from V and 7 from J, leaving 9 bases between them. The CDR3 runs 12 residues. Germline-derived CDR1 and CDR2 are GTSNPN and SVGIG (reference sequence). The CDR3 DNA reads TGTGCCTGGGACCGAGGGAATTCACCCCTCCACTTT. Its translation is CAWDRGNSPLHF.

This clone occurred a few times. This chain joins TRBV19 and TRBJ1-1, with a weak D call TRBD1 (5 bases). CDR3 length: 14 amino acids. The germline V gene encodes CDR1 LNHDA and CDR2 SQIVND (reference sequence). V lost 5 bases and J lost 5, with 15 bases in between. CDR3 coding DNA: TGTGCCAGTAGTCCCCTTGGGGGAGGTACTGAAGCTTTCTTT. Protein sequence: CASSPLGGGTEAFF.

The CDR3 spells CASSLPGGDTQYF. Here the CDR3 DNA reads TGCGCCAGCAGCTTGCCAGGCGGGGATACGCAGTATTTT. The chain joins TRBV5-1 to TRBJ2-3, with D perhaps matching TRBD2 (5 bases). The CDR3 has 13 residues. V was shortened by 1 base and J by 6 bases, with 9 bases between the two germline ends. Germline V gene lookup returns CDR1 SGHRS and CDR2 YFSETQ.

The rearrangement joins TRBV2 to TRBJ2-7, with 12 bases fitting TRBD1. This CDR3 contains 16 residues. The germline CDR1 and CDR2 sequences are SNHLY and FYNNEI. The V gene end was trimmed by 5 bases and the J gene end by 0 bases; junction bases not matched to a gene: 5. CDR3 nucleotide sequence: TGTGCCAGCAGTTTCCCGGGACAGGGGGCCTCCTACGAGCAGTACTTC. Protein: CASSFPGQGASYEQYF.